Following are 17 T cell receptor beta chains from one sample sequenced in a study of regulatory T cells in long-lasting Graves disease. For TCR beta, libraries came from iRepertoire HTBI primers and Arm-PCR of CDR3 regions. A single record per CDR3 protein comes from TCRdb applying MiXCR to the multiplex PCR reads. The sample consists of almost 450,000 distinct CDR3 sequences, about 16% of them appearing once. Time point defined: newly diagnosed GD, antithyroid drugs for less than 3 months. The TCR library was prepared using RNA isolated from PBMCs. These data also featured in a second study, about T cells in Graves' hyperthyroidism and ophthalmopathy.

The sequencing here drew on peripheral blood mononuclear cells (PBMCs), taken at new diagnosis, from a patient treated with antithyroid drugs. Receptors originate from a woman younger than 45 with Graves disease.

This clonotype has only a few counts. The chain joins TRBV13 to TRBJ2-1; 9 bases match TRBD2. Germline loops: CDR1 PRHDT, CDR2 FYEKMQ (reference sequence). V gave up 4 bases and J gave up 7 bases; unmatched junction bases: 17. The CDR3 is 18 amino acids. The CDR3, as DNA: TGTGCCAGCAGCTCCTTATCCAGGGCTAGCGGGAAGGAAAATGAGCAGTTCTTC. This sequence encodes CASSSLSRASGKENEQFF.

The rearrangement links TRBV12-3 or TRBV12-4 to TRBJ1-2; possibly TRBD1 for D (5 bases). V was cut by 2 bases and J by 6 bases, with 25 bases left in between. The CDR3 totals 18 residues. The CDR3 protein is CASSLITWRTLLGHGYTF. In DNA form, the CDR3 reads TGTGCCAGCAGTTTAATTACGTGGAGGACACTCCTAGGTCATGGCTACACCTTC.

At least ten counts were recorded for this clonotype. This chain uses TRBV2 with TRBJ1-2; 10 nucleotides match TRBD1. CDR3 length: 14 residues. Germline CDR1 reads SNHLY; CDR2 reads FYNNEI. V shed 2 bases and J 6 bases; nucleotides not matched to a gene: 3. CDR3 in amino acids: CASSEMTGGDGYTF. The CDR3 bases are TGTGCCAGCAGTGAAATGACAGGGGGCGATGGCTACACCTTC.

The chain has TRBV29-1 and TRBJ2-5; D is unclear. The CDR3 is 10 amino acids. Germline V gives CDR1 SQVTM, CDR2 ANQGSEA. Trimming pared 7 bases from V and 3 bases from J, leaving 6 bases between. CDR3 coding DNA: TGCAGCGCAGCTAAAGAGACCCAGTACTTC. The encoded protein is CSAAKETQYF.

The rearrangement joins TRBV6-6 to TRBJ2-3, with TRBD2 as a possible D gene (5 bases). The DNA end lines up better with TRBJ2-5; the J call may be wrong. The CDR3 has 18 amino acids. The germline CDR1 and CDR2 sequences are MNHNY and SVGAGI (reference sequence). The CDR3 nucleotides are TGTGCCAGCAGTTACTCGGGTACCGGATCGTTTCGGGGAGAGACCCAGTACTTC. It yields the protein CASSYSGTGSFRGETQYF.

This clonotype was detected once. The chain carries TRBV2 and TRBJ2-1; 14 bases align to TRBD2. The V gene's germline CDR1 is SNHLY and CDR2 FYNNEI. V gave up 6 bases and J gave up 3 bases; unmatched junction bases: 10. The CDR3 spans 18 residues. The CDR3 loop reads CASSASGTSGSGYNEQFF. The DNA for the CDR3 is TGTGCCAGCAGCGCGTCCGGGACTAGCGGGAGCGGCTACAATGAGCAGTTCTTC.

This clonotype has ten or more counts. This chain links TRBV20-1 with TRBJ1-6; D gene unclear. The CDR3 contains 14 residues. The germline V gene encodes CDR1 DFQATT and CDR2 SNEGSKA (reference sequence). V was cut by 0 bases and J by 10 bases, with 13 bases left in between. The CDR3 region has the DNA TGCAGTGCTAGAGATGCTCTTGTTCTCTCACCCCTCCACTTT. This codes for CSARDALVLSPLHF.

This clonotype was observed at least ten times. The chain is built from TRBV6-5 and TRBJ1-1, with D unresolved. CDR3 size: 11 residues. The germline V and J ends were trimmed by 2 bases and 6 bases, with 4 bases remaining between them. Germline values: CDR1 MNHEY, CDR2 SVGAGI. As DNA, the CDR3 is TGTGCCAGCAGTTACGCGGCTGAAGCTTTCTTT. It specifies CASSYAAEAFF.

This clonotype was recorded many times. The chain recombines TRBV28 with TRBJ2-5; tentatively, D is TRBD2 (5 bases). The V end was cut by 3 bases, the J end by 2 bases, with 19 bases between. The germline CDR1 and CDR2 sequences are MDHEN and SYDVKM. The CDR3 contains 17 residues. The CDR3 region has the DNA TGTGCCAGCAGTTTGGAGGTCACTACTAATTATCAAGAGACCCAGTACTTC. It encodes CASSLEVTTNYQETQYF.

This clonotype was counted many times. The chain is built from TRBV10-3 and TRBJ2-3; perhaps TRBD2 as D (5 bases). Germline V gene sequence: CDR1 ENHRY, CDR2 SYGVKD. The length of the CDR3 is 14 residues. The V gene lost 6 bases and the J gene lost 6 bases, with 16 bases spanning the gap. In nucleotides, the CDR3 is TGTGCCATCAGGGAAGAGCGGACTTGGGATACGCAGTATTTT. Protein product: CAIREERTWDTQYF.

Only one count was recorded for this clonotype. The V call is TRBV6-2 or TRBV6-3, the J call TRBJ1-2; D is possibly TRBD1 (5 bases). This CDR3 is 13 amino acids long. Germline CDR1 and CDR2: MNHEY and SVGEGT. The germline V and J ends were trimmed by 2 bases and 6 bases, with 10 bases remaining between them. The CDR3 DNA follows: TGTGCCAGCAGTTACGACCGAGGGGATGGCTACACCTTC. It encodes CASSYDRGDGYTF.

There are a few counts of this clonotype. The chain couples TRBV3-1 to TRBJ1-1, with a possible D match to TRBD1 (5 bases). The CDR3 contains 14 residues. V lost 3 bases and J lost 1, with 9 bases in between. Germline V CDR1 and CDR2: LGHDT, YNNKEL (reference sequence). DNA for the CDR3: TGTGCCAGCAGCCAGAAAAGGGGGAACACTGAAGCTTTCTTT. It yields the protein CASSQKRGNTEAFF. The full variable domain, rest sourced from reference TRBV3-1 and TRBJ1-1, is DTAVSQTPKYLVTQMGNDKSIKCEQNLGHDTMYWYKQDSKKFLKIMFSYNNKELIINETVPNRFSPKSPDKAHLNLHINSLELGDSAVYFCASSQKRGNTEAFFGQGTRLTVV.

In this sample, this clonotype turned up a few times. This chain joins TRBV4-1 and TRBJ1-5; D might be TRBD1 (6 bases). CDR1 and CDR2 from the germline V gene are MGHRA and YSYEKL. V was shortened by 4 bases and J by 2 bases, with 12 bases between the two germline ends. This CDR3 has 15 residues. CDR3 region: CASSPRGEGNQPQHF. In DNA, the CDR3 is TGCGCCAGCAGCCCTAGGGGGGAGGGCAATCAGCCCCAGCATTTT.

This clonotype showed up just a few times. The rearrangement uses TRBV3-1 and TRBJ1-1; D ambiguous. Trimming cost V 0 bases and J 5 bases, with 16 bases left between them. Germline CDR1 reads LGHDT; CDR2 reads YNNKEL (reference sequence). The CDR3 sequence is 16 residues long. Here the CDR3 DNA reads TGTGCCAGCAGCCAAGATCGACGGGGTAGTAAAACTGAAGCTTTCTTT. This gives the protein CASSQDRRGSKTEAFF.

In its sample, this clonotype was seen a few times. Here the CDR3 DNA reads TGCGCCAGCAGCCAAGATTTCCGGGACAGGGGGCTGGCCTACGAGCAGTACTTC. Its translation is CASSQDFRDRGLAYEQYF. The V gene is TRBV4-3, the J gene TRBJ2-7, with 12 bases matching TRBD1. With V trimmed by 0 bases and J by 2 bases, 8 bases remained unmatched. The CDR3 is 18 residues long. The germline CDR1 and CDR2 sequences are LGHNA and YSLEER.

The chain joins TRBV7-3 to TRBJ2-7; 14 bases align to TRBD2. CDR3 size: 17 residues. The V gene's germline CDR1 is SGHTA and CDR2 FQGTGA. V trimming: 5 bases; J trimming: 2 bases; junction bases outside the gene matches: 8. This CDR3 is CASSGGTSGRFPYEQYF. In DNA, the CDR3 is TGTGCCAGCAGCGGAGGGACTAGCGGGAGATTCCCCTACGAGCAGTACTTC.

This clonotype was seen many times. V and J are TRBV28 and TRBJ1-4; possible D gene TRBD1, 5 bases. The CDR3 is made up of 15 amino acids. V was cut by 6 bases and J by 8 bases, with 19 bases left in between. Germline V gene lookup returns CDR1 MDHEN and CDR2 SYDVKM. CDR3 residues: CASSLVVGAGEKLFF. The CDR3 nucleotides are TGTGCCAGCAGCCTCGTTGTTGGGGCGGGAGAAAAACTGTTTTTT.